The 18 T cell receptor beta chains in this list originate from one sample, sequenced in a study of high-grade serous ovarian cancer treatment subgroups. Using immunoSEQ multiplex PCR, the repertoire was profiled, and TCRdb retains in-frame clones only, with some absent. The data show about 4,300 clones, 82% seen once. Tumor samples were obtained before definitive surgery or chemotherapy. Sequenced: tumor tissue. These receptors came from a human donor with high-grade serous ovarian cancer.

This chain uses TRBV6-6 with TRBJ1-5; D gene ambiguous. The CDR3 consists of 14 residues. Deletions cut 3 bases from V and 1 base from J, with 7 bases between. Germline CDR1 MNHNY, CDR2 SVGAGI (reference sequence). The DNA of the CDR3 is TGTGCCAGCAGTTATCAGGAGAGCAATCAGCCCCAGCATTTT. The encoded protein is CASSYQESNQPQHF.

The CDR3 coding sequence is TGTGCCAGCAAGATACAGGGCACAGATACGCAGTATTTT. Encoded protein: CASKIQGTDTQYF. This rearrangement joins TRBV6-5 to TRBJ2-3; D possibly corresponds to TRBD1 (5 bases). CDR1 is MNHEY, CDR2 SVGAGI, per germline. This CDR3 is built from 13 residues. V gave up 7 bases and J gave up 1 base, with 9 bases separating them.

The chain joins TRBV21-1 to TRBJ2-7. TRBV21-1 is recorded as a pseudogene. The CDR3 contains 11 residues. CDR3 amino acids: CASRDRREQYF. CDR3 sequence (DNA): TGTGCCAGCAGGGATCGACGAGAGCAGTACTTC.

This clone has only one observation. The V call is TRBV6-5, the J call TRBJ1-5; 9 nucleotides align to TRBD1. Germline trimming cut 6 bases from V and 5 bases from J; bases unmatched to any gene: 8. CDR1 is MNHEY, CDR2 SVGAGI, per germline. The CDR3 covers 15 residues. CDR3 in DNA: TGTGCCAGCAGCCCCGACAGGGGGACCGATCAGCCCCAGCATTTT. Protein: CASSPDRGTDQPQHF.

The rearrangement links TRBV5-1 to TRBJ2-7; 16 bases are shared with TRBD2. The CDR3 consists of 18 residues. The V gene end was trimmed by 4 bases and the J gene end by 3 bases; junction bases not matched to a gene: 10. CDR1 SGHRS and CDR2 YFSETQ come from the germline V gene. CDR3 sequence (DNA): TGCGCCAGCAGCCCCGGGACTAGCGGGGGGGGGATGATCTACGAGCAGTACTTC. Its translation is CASSPGTSGGGMIYEQYF.

V usage is TRBV18 and J usage is TRBJ2-1; TRBD2 might be the D (6 bases). The length of the CDR3 is 15 residues. V lost 4 bases, J lost 3 bases, and 13 bases lay in between. Germline assignment: CDR1 KGHSH and CDR2 LQKENI. The CDR3 nucleotides are TGTGCCAGCTCACGGCACCGGGGGAACTACAATGAGCAGTTCTTC. Its protein product is CASSRHRGNYNEQFF.

The chain employs TRBV18 and TRBJ2-5; D gene ambiguous. The CDR3 has 15 residues. CDR1 is KGHSH and CDR2 is LQKENI in the germline V gene. V dropped 5 bases and J dropped 2 bases, with 15 bases sitting between them. CDR3 nucleotide sequence: TGTGCCAGCTCAGAACACGGGCGCTCGCAAGAGACCCAGTACTTC. This encodes CASSEHGRSQETQYF.

A few counts support this clone. The chain's CDR3 is CASSRGQGLLFF. CDR3 DNA: TGTGCCAGCAGCAGAGGACAGGGGCTCTTATTCTTC. The V gene is TRBV7-3, the J gene TRBJ2-1; 9 bases align to TRBD1. The CDR3 is made up of 12 amino acids. CDR1 is SGHTA and CDR2 is FQGTGA in the germline V gene. Trimming cost V 5 bases and J 16 bases; bases outside gene matches: 9.

The V gene is TRBV11-1, the J gene TRBJ2-3; D ambiguous. The V gene's germline CDR1 is SGHAT and CDR2 FQDESV (reference sequence). Trimming took off 3 bases at V and 5 bases at J, with 18 bases between the two ends. This CDR3 is 16 amino acids long. The chain's CDR3 is CASSFHGPNIGDTQYF. The DNA for the CDR3 is TGTGCCAGCAGCTTCCACGGACCTAATATTGGAGATACGCAGTATTTT.

A remark on this clone: The junction does not match germline at one end; this may be a read error. The chain combines TRBV5-1 with TRBJ1-4, with D unclear. Germline loops: CDR1 SGHRS, CDR2 YFSETQ. This CDR3 region has 12 residues. In nucleotides, the CDR3 is TGCGCCAGCAGGTTGGGGAACGAAAAACTGTTTTTT. Residues: CASRLGNEKLFF.

Worth noting for this clone: Other DNA sequences in this sample translate to the same CDR3. The chain has TRBV30 and TRBJ2-2; D possibly corresponds to TRBD2 (6 bases). This CDR3 spans 14 amino acids. The germline V gene has CDR1 GTSNPN and CDR2 SVGIG (reference sequence). Trimming removed 2 bases at V and 7 bases at J, with 14 bases between. CDR3 DNA: TGTGCCTGGAGTACGGGAGATCACGTCGGGGAGCTGTTTTTT. Translating it yields CAWSTGDHVGELFF.

The chain is built from TRBV4-3 and TRBJ2-7; tentatively, D is TRBD1 (6 bases). The germline V gene has CDR1 LGHNA and CDR2 YSLEER. The ends were cut back, 0 bases at V and 2 bases at J, with 11 bases in the middle. The CDR3 is made up of 15 amino acids. CDR3 coding DNA: TGCGCCAGCAGCCAAGATAGGGACAATACCTACGAGCAGTACTTC. This translates into CASSQDRDNTYEQYF.

The genes are TRBV5-4 and TRBJ1-2, with D possibly TRBD1 on 6 matching bases. CDR1 is SGHNT and CDR2 is YYREEE in the germline V gene (reference sequence). The CDR3 extends over 15 amino acids. V was cut by 4 bases and J by 0 bases, with 13 bases left in between. The CDR3 is CASSPRTATNYGYTF. The CDR3 nucleotides are TGTGCCAGCAGCCCAAGGACAGCAACTAACTATGGCTACACCTTC.

The gene calls are TRBV20-1 and TRBJ1-1; possible D gene TRBD1, 5 bases. V lost 3 bases and J lost 7, with 9 bases in between. The CDR3 sequence is 11 residues long. The germline gives CDR1 DFQATT, CDR2 SNEGSKA (reference sequence). The CDR3 region has the DNA TGCAGTGCTAGTCCGGGGGGTGAAGCTTTCTTT. Amino acids: CSASPGGEAFF.

CDR3 amino acids: CARSRPILQGERDQPQHF. The CDR3 DNA reads as TGTGCCAGAAGCCGACCTATTTTACAGGGGGAGAGGGATCAGCCCCAGCATTTT. V usage is TRBV5-3 and J usage is TRBJ1-5, with 8 bases fitting TRBD1. TRBV5-3 is identified as an open reading frame with a role that is uncertain. The CDR3 has 18 amino acids. V shed 4 bases, J shed 5 bases, and the junction held 17 bases outside the gene matches.

The V and J genes are TRBV11-2 and TRBJ2-5; D is unresolved. The CDR3 is 17 residues long. The V end was cut by 5 bases, the J end by 1 base, with 20 bases between. Germline lookup yields CDR1 SGHAT and CDR2 FQNNGV. The CDR3 DNA follows: TGTGCCAGCAGCCCGGTCGGCCTGATCAGACTCCAAGAGACCCAGTACTTC. Encoded protein: CASSPVGLIRLQETQYF.

The chain couples TRBV7-9 to TRBJ2-5, with D uncertain. V shed 2 bases and J shed 1 base, with 5 bases lying between them. Germline V gives CDR1 SEHNR, CDR2 FQNEAQ (reference sequence). There are 13 residues in the CDR3. In DNA, the CDR3 is TGTGCCAGCAGCTTAATGGGCCAAGAGACCCAGTACTTC. Translating it yields CASSLMGQETQYF.

The gene calls are TRBV7-9 and TRBJ2-7, with D maybe TRBD2 (5 bases). The V end was cut by 1 base, the J end by 6 bases, with 13 bases between. Germline V gene sequence: CDR1 SEHNR, CDR2 FQNEAQ (reference sequence). This CDR3 has 14 amino acids. CDR3 protein: CASSLGGGRIEQYF. CDR3 bases: TGTGCCAGCAGCTTAGGAGGCGGGCGGATCGAGCAGTACTTC.